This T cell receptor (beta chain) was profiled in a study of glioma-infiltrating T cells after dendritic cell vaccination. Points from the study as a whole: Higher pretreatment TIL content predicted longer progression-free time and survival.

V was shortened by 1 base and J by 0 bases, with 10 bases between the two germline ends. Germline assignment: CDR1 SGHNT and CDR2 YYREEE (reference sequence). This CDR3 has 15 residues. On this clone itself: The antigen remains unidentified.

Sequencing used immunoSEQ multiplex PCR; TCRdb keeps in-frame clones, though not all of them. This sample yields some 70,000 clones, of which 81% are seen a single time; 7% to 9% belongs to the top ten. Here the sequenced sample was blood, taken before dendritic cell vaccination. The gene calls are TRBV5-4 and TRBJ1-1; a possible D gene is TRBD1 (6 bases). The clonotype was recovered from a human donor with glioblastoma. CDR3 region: CASSLWTALNTEAFF. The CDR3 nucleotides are TGTGCCAGCAGCTTGTGGACAGCTCTGAACACTGAAGCTTTCTTT.